This section outlines one TCR beta chain sequence together with its context. Its antigen is unidentified. TCR beta rearrangements were amplified from peripheral blood genomic DNA. This CDR3 has 12 residues. V gave up 8 bases and J gave up 2 bases, with 10 bases separating them. The V gene's germline CDR1 is LNHDA and CDR2 SQIVND (reference sequence). The sample is drawn from a study of T cell repertoires in aging, cancer and after chemotherapy. Study context: The whole study produced a dataset of several million TCR reads.

TRB rearrangements spanning V, D and J were amplified using mixed TRB-A/B primers. TCRdb ran MiXCR on the multiplex PCR reads and lists one entry per CDR3 protein. This sample carries approximately 9,700 distinct CDR3 sequences, around 38% of them seen once, and the ten largest clones take approximately 9.9%. Study-wide findings and caveats: Rebound thymic output was suggested by rising median generation probability during chemotherapy in each cancer cohort. Age-matched healthy donors had significantly more diverse, less clonal blood TCR repertoires than untreated cancer patients.

This rearrangement joins TRBV19 to TRBJ2-7, with D tentatively TRBD1 (6 bases). The source material was blood. The source is a human donor in good health. CDR3 sequence reads: CASGGGTYEQYF. The CDR3 coding sequence is TGTGCCAGTGGGGGCGGTACCTACGAGCAGTACTTC.